The 20 T cell receptor beta chains given below trace back to one sample, sequenced in a study of tumor-infiltrating lymphocytes in glioblastoma multiforme. TCR beta libraries were built from RNA through three nested multiplex PCR rounds using modified ARM-PCR. TCRdb redid the calling of the multiplex PCR reads with MiXCR, one entry per CDR3 protein. The data show over 10,000 distinct CDR3 sequences, with approximately 70% seen just once and approximately 28% held by the top ten. Sequencing was performed on brain tumor tissue. These TCRs come from a male donor with glioblastoma.

This clonotype was observed a handful of times. The V call is TRBV11-2, the J call TRBJ2-5; the match to TRBD2 covers 10 bases. The V segment lost 0 bases and the J segment 6 bases; nucleotides outside the gene matches: 4. CDR1 is SGHAT, CDR2 FQNNGV, per germline. This CDR3 region has 15 residues. CDR3: CASSLEPAGGQTQYF. The CDR3 nucleotides read TGTGCCAGCAGCTTAGAACCAGCGGGAGGGCAGACCCAGTACTTC.

The chain carries TRBV10-3 and TRBJ1-5, with 8 bases aligning to TRBD1. The junction had 4 bases not matched to a gene; V was cut back by 6 bases and J by 6 bases. The V gene's germline CDR1 is ENHRY and CDR2 SYGVKD. The CDR3 contains 13 residues. The CDR3 protein is CAIRDRESQPQHF. The CDR3 region has the DNA TGTGCCATCAGGGACAGGGAAAGTCAGCCCCAGCATTTT.

This clonotype was seen a single time. The gene calls are TRBV4-1 and TRBJ2-7; a possible D gene is TRBD1 (7 bases). The ends were cut back, 3 bases at V and 9 bases at J, with 27 bases in the middle. The CDR3 spans 17 residues. The germline V gene has CDR1 MGHRA and CDR2 YSYEKL. CDR3 amino acids: CASSHPRERGLRSGQYF. In DNA, the CDR3 is TGCGCCAGCAGCCACCCCCGGGAGAGGGGGCTAAGGAGCGGGCAGTACTTC.

A single count supports this clonotype. J is TRBJ1-6 and V is TRBV20-1; no firm D call. V dropped 0 bases and J dropped 9 bases, with 6 bases sitting between them. Germline lookup yields CDR1 DFQATT and CDR2 SNEGSKA (reference sequence). The CDR3 sequence is 12 residues long. As DNA, the CDR3 is TGCAGTGCTAGAGAGAAAACTTCACCCCTCCACTTT. This translates into CSAREKTSPLHF.

A note on this clonotype: Since the CDR3 does not end with the conserved phenylalanine or tryptophan, this likely comes from a read error. The chain employs TRBV6-1 and TRBJ1-6; 7 nucleotides line up with TRBD1. V lost 4 bases and J lost 9; bases outside the gene matches: 6. Germline V gene data show CDR1 as MNHNS and CDR2 as SASEGT. The CDR3 runs to 14 residues. The CDR3 sequence: CASSATGKSSPLHY. The CDR3, as DNA: TGTGCCAGCAGTGCGACAGGGAAAAGTTCACCCCTCCACTAT.

This clonotype was observed a handful of times. This sequence joins TRBV29-1 and TRBJ1-3, with D possibly TRBD1 on 5 matching bases. V was pared by 6 bases and J by 8 bases, with 17 bases between. From germline, CDR1 is SQVTM and CDR2 ANQGSEA. The CDR3 extends over 13 amino acids. The CDR3 spells CSVLQVVRDTIYF. Written as DNA, the CDR3 is TGCAGCGTGCTACAGGTGGTTAGAGACACCATATATTTT.

As to this clonotype: The germline gene is not matched at one end of the junction; a read error may be the cause. The rearrangement links TRBV5-4 to TRBJ2-4, with TRBD1 matching 7 bases. TRBJ2-1 explains the end of the DNA better; the J call may be wrong. The CDR3 is made up of 16 amino acids. Germline V gene lookup returns CDR1 SGHNT and CDR2 YYREEE (reference sequence). DNA for the CDR3: TGTGCCAGCAGCGGGAAGGGGGCCCCACCCAACAATAAGCAGTTCTTC. This sequence encodes CASSGKGAPPNNKQFF.

This clonotype was picked up many times. The chain has TRBV11-2 and TRBJ2-1; a possible D gene is TRBD2 (5 bases). Germline lookup yields CDR1 SGHAT and CDR2 FQNNGV. This CDR3 spans 13 amino acids. The CDR3 loop reads CACGQKVYNEQFF. The CDR3 DNA is TGTGCTTGCGGGCAGAAGGTATACAATGAGCAGTTCTTC.

The gene calls are TRBV5-5 and TRBJ2-6; the D is unclear. This CDR3 region has 17 residues. The V gene lost 0 bases and the J gene lost 1 base, with 11 bases spanning the gap. Germline assignment: CDR1 SGHKS and CDR2 YYEKEE (reference sequence). The CDR3 loop is CASSLVEQRSGANVLTF. Written as DNA, the CDR3 is TGTGCCAGCAGCTTGGTAGAACAGAGGTCTGGGGCCAACGTCCTGACTTTC.

In the case of this clonotype: Compared with germline, one end of the junction differs, possibly owing to a read error. The rearrangement uses TRBV11-2 and TRBJ2-1; the D gene could be TRBD1 or TRBD2 (6 bases each). Germline lookup yields CDR1 SGHAT and CDR2 FQNNGV. The CDR3 covers 14 residues. The CDR3 DNA reads as TGTGCCAGCAACTTAGGGGGGATCTACAATGAGCAGTTCTTC. This gives the protein CASNLGGIYNEQFF.

About this clonotype: A read error is possible here, since a much larger clone lies one base away. In this CDR3 the conserved last residue, phenylalanine or tryptophan, is missing, so a read error is likely. The V call is TRBV2, the J call TRBJ2-3; D is ambiguous. CDR1 and CDR2 from the germline V gene are SNHLY and FYNNEI. This CDR3 region has 13 residues. With 7 bases removed from V and 5 bases from J, the gap between germline ends came to 13 bases. In nucleotides, the CDR3 is TGTGCCAGCAAGGACGGATGGGAAGATACGCAGTATTTA. Translating gives CASKDGWEDTQYL.

The CDR3 here is CNATRFKPGSYNEQFF. Written as DNA, the CDR3 is TGCAATGCCACACGGTTTAAGCCGGGGTCCTACAATGAGCAGTTCTTC. The chain recombines TRBV20-1 with TRBJ2-1; perhaps TRBD2 as D (5 bases). This CDR3 is built from 16 residues. Per germline, CDR1 DFQATT and CDR2 SNEGSKA (reference sequence).

About this clonotype itself: The CDR3 does not end in the conserved phenylalanine or tryptophan, so this is likely a read error. CDR3 nucleotides: TGTGCCAGCAGCGATACAACTACAGATATAGCCAAAAACATTCAGTACCTC. Amino acid sequence: CASSDTTTDIAKNIQYL. The chain carries TRBV7-9 and TRBJ2-4; no definite D call. The CDR3 has 17 residues. The germline V gene encodes CDR1 SEHNR and CDR2 FQNEAQ (reference sequence). V gave up 5 bases and J gave up 0 bases, with 17 bases separating them.

The chain couples TRBV10-2 to TRBJ2-5, with a possible D match to TRBD2 (6 bases). This CDR3 has 17 amino acids. Deletions cut 6 bases from V and 6 bases from J, with 26 bases between. The germline V gene encodes CDR1 WSHSY and CDR2 SAAADI. The CDR3 loop reads CASRGGTGLISGKTQYF. The CDR3 DNA reads as TGCGCCAGCAGGGGGGGAACTGGACTCATCTCGGGGAAGACCCAGTACTTC.

The V call is TRBV5-6, the J call TRBJ2-1, with 10 bases identical to TRBD2. Per the germline V gene, CDR1 is SGHDT and CDR2 is YYEEEE. J lost 8 bases, V lost 4 bases, and 12 bases had no gene match. This CDR3 has 16 residues. CDR3 residues: CASSLYKLAGEYEQFF. The CDR3 nucleotides read TGTGCCAGCAGCCTGTATAAGCTAGCGGGAGAGTATGAGCAGTTCTTC.

This rearrangement joins TRBV11-2 to TRBJ2-7; TRBD2 matches 12 bases. Germline assignment: CDR1 SGHAT and CDR2 FQNNGV. The CDR3 length is 14 residues. V lost 8 bases to trimming and J lost 6 bases; unmatched junction nucleotides: 8. The CDR3 sequence is CASESSGRASEQYF. The CDR3 DNA is TGTGCCAGCGAATCTAGCGGGAGGGCCTCCGAGCAGTACTTC.

J is TRBJ2-5 and V is TRBV14; D might be TRBD2 (5 bases). The germline CDR1 and CDR2 sequences are SGHDN and FVKESK. The CDR3 is 14 residues long. Trimming took off 3 bases at V and 8 bases at J, with 16 bases between the two ends. For the CDR3, the DNA is TGTGCCAGCAGCCATGAACGGACTTGGGGAACCCAGTACTTC. Its translation: CASSHERTWGTQYF. The full variable domain, rest sourced from reference TRBV14 and TRBJ2-5, is EAGVTQFPSHSVIEKGQTVTLRCDPISGHDNLYWYRRVMGKEIKFLLHFVKESKQDESGMPNNRFLAERTGGTYSTLKVQPAELEDSGVYFCASSHERTWGTQYFGPGTRLLVL.

Relative to its sample, this clonotype is medium-sized. V and J are TRBV14 and TRBJ2-4, with D perhaps matching TRBD1 (6 bases). The germline V gene has CDR1 SGHDN and CDR2 FVKESK. Trimming cost V 1 base and J 0 bases, with 10 bases left between them. The CDR3 consists of 16 residues. The CDR3 region has the DNA TGTGCCAGCAGCCAAGCGGGACATTTAGCCAAAAACATTCAGTACTTC. Encoded protein: CASSQAGHLAKNIQYF.

The chain couples TRBV20-1 to TRBJ2-7; TRBD2 matches at 8 bases. CDR1 DFQATT and CDR2 SNEGSKA come from the germline V gene (reference sequence). V shed 1 base and J 1 base; nucleotides not matched to a gene: 9. This CDR3 is 16 amino acids long. The CDR3 loop reads CSARALSGGLSYEQYF. The CDR3 nucleotides are TGCAGTGCTAGAGCGCTAAGCGGGGGACTTTCCTACGAGCAGTACTTC.

There are a few counts of this clonotype. With a much larger clone just one base away, this may be a read error. The chain has TRBV20-1 and TRBJ2-3; maybe TRBD2 (7 bases). The CDR3 contains 13 residues. Germline CDR1 and CDR2: DFQATT and SNEGSKA (reference sequence). This CDR3 reads CTARGGGADTQYF. DNA of the CDR3: TGCACTGCTAGAGGGGGGGGGGCAGATACGCAGTATTTT.